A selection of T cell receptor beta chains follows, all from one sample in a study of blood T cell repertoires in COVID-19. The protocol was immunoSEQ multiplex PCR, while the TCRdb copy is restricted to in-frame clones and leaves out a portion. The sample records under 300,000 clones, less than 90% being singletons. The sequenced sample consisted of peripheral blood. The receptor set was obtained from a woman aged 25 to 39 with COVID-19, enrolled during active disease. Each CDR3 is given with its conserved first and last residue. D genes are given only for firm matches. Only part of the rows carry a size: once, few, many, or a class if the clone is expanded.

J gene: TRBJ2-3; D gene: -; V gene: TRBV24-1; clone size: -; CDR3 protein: CATRTGTTGTQYF; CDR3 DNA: TGTGCCACCAGGACCGGGACAACTGGTACGCAGTATTTT
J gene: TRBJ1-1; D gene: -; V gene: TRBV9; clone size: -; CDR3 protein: CASSVGSEAFF; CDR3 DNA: TGTGCCAGCAGCGTAGGCAGTGAAGCTTTCTTT
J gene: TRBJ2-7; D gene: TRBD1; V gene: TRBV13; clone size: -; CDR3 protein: CASSLFNRGAYEQYF; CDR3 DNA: TGTGCCAGCAGCTTGTTTAACAGGGGGGCCTACGAGCAGTACTTC
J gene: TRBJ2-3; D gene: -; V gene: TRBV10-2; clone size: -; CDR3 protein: CASSVWLAGATGGTDTQYF; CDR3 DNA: TGCGCCAGCAGTGTCTGGTTAGCTGGGGCAACGGGGGGCACAGATACGCAGTATTTT
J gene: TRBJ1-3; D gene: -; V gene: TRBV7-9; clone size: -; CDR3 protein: CASSSLASGNTIYF; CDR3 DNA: TGTGCCAGCAGCTCCCTGGCCTCTGGAAACACCATATATTTT
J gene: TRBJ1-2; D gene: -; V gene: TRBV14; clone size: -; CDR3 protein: CASSQRPVRGGYTF; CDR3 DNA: TGTGCCAGCAGCCAACGCCCGGTGAGAGGGGGCTACACCTTC
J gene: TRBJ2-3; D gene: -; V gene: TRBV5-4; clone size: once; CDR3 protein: CASSLEDIDTQYF; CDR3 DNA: TGTGCCAGCAGCTTGGAGGACATCGATACGCAGTATTTT
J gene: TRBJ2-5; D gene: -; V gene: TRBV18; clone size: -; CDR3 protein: CASSPPSGDETQYF; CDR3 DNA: TGTGCCAGCTCACCACCGTCGGGGGACGAGACCCAGTACTTC
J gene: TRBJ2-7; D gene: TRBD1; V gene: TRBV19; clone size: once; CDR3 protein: CASSLVSSGGEQYF; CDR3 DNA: TGTGCCAGTAGTTTAGTCTCCTCAGGGGGCGAGCAGTACTTC
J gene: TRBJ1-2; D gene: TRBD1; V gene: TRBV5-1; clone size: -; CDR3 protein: CASSSGQGLGGYTF; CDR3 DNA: TGCGCCAGCAGCTCGGGACAGGGTCTGGGTGGCTACACCTTC
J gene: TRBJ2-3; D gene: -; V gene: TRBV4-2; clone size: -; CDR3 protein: CASSSSLAGSTDTQYF; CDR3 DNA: TGTGCCAGCAGCTCCTCATTGGCGGGGAGCACAGATACGCAGTATTTT
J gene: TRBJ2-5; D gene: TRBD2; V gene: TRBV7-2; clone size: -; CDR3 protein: CASSLLADPYETQYF; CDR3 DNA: TGTGCCAGCAGCTTACTAGCGGACCCCTACGAGACCCAGTACTTC
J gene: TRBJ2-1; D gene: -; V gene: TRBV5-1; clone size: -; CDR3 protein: CASSERGIRREQFF; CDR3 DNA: TGCGCCAGCAGCGAACGAGGGATTAGGAGGGAGCAGTTCTTC
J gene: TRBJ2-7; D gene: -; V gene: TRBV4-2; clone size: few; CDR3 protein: CASSQERGAGYEQYF; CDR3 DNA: TGTGCCAGCAGCCAAGAACGGGGGGCGGGGTACGAGCAGTACTTC
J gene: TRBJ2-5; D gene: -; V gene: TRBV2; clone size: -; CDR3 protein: CASTSGGRQETQYF; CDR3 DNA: TGTGCCAGCACCTCGGGGGGCCGCCAAGAGACCCAGTACTTC
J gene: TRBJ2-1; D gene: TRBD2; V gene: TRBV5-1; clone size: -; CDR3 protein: CASSQSGGPYNEQFF; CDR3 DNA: TGCGCCAGCAGCCAAAGCGGGGGGCCCTACAATGAGCAGTTCTTC
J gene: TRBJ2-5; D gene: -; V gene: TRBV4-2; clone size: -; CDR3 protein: CASSHRGSGVETQYF; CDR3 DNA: TGTGCCAGCAGCCATAGGGGATCGGGAGTGGAGACCCAGTACTTC
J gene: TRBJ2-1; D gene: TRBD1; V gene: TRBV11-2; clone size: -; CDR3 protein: CASSHRGRDYNEQFF; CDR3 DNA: TGTGCCAGCAGCCATAGGGGGCGCGATTACAATGAGCAGTTCTTC
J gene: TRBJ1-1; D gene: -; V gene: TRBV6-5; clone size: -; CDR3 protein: CASSYTALNTEAFF; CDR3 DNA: TGTGCCAGCAGTTACACAGCATTGAACACTGAAGCTTTCTTT
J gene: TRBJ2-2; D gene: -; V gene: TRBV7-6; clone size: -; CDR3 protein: CASSPRVGGSTGELFF; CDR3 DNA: TGTGCCAGCAGCCCTCGGGTAGGGGGAAGCACCGGGGAGCTGTTTTTT
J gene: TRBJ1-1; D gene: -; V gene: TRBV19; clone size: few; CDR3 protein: CASSIAIYRASTEAFF; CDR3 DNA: TGTGCCAGTAGTATCGCAATTTACAGGGCTTCGACTGAAGCTTTCTTT
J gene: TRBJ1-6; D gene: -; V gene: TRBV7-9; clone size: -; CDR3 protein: CASSLQGSPLHF; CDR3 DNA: TGTGCCAGCAGCCTACAGGGCTCACCCCTCCACTTT
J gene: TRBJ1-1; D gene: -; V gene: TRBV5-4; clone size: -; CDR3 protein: CASSSKGVNTEAFF; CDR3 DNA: TGTGCCAGCAGCTCCAAGGGGGTGAACACTGAAGCTTTCTTT
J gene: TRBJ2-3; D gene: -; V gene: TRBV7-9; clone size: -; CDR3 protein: CASSLGAQDTQYF; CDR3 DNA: TGTGCCAGCAGCTTAGGGGCCCAAGATACGCAGTATTTT
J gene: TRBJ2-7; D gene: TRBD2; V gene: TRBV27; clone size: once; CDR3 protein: CASSPQVAGGEQYF; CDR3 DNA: TGTGCCAGCAGTCCACAGGTAGCGGGGGGCGAGCAGTACTTC
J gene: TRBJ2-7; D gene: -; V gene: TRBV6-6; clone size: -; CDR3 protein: CATRGAGEYEQYF; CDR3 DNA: TGTGCCACCCGAGGGGCAGGGGAGTACGAGCAGTACTTC
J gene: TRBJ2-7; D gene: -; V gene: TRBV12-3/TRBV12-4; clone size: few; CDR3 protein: CASSFGTTSEQYF; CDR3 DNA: TGTGCCAGCAGTTTCGGGACAACTAGCGAGCAGTACTTC
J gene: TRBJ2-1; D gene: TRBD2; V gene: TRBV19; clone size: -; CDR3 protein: CASGGLAGSDEQFF; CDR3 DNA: TGTGCCAGTGGGGGACTAGCGGGGAGCGATGAGCAGTTCTTC
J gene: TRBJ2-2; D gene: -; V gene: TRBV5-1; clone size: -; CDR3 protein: CASNLSPAGELFF; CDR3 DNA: TGCGCCAGCAATCTAAGCCCCGCCGGGGAGCTGTTTTTT
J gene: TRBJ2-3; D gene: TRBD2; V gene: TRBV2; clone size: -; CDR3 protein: CASSEGGGYTFTDTQYF; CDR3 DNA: TGTGCCAGCAGTGAAGGGGGAGGGTATACGTTTACAGATACGCAGTATTTT
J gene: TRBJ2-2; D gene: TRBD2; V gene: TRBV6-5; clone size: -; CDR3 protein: CASSYGGAGELFF; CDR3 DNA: TGTGCCAGCAGTTACGGGGGGGCCGGGGAGCTGTTTTTT
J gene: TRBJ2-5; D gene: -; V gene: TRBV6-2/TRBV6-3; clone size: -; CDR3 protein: CASSQQETQYF; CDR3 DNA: TGTGCCAGCAGTCAACAAGAGACCCAGTACTTC
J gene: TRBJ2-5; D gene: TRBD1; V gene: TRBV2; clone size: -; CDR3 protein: CASRTDRGPEAQYF; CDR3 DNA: TGTGCCAGCAGGACAGACAGGGGCCCAGAGGCCCAGTACTTC
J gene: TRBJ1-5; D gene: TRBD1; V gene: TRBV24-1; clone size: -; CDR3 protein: CATSAAGTAYQPQHF; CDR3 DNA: TGTGCCACCAGTGCGGCCGGGACAGCGTACCAGCCCCAGCATTTT
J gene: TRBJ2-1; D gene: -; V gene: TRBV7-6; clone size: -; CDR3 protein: CASSPYPLGLYNEQFF; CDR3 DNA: TGTGCCAGCAGCCCATACCCCCTTGGGCTATACAATGAGCAGTTCTTC
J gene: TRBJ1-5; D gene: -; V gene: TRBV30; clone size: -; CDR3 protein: CAWSGETLYSNQPQHF; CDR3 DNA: TGTGCCTGGAGTGGTGAGACATTGTATAGCAATCAGCCCCAGCATTTT
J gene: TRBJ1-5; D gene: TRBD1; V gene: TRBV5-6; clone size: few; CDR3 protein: CASSLGQGGQPQHF; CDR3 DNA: TGTGCCAGCAGCTTGGGACAGGGTGGTCAGCCCCAGCATTTT
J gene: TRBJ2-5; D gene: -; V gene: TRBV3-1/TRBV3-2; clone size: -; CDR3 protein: CASSQDEGDYQETQYF; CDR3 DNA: TGTGCCAGCAGCCAAGATGAGGGGGACTATCAAGAGACCCAGTACTTC
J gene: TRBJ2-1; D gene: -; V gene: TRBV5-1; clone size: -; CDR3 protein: CASSLGHEQFF; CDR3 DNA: TGCGCCAGCAGCTTGGGGCATGAGCAGTTCTTC
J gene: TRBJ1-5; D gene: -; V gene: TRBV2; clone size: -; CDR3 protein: CASSESGVINQPQHF; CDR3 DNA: TGTGCCAGCAGTGAGAGCGGGGTTATCAATCAGCCCCAGCATTTT
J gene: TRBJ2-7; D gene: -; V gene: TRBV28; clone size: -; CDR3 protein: CASSPRLGRYEQYF; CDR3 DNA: TGTGCCAGCAGTCCGCGCTTGGGCCGATACGAGCAGTACTTC
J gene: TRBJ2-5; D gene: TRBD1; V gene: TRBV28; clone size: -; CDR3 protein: CASSFTEGAASEETQYF; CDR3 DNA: TGTGCCAGCAGCTTCACCGAGGGGGCCGCCAGTGAAGAGACCCAGTACTTC
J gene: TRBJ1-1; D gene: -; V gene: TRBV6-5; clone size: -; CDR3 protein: CASIPSGGNTEAFF; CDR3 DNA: TGTGCCAGCATCCCCTCGGGGGGGAACACTGAAGCTTTCTTT
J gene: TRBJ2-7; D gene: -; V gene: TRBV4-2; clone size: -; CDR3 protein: CASSQDRLGVGEQYF; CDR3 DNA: TGTGCCAGCAGCCAAGATAGACTGGGAGTAGGGGAGCAGTACTTC